One and the same sample provided the 27 T cell receptor beta chains below, sequenced in a study of blood T cell repertoires in COVID-19. Some clones are missing from TCRdb's copy, which holds only in-frame ones; the method was immunoSEQ multiplex PCR. The sample contains tens of thousands of clones, roughly 80% of which appear only once. Sequenced input: peripheral blood. The receptors here all came from a human donor in a cohort sampled during active or convalescent COVID-19.

In its sample, this clone was seen a few times. The chain has TRBV7-2 and TRBJ1-6; no definite D call. Trimming stripped 5 bases from V and 7 bases from J, with 12 bases between. In germline, CDR1 is SGHTA, CDR2 FQGNSA. This CDR3 is built from 14 residues. DNA of the CDR3: TGTGCCAGCAGCCCCCTCGTCGGGAATTCACCCCTCCACTTT. This sequence encodes CASSPLVGNSPLHF.

V and J are TRBV11-2 and TRBJ2-1, with TRBD2 identical over 10 bases. The CDR3 is 16 residues long. Trimming took 1 base from V and 6 from J; bases not matched to a gene: 6. CDR1 is SGHAT, CDR2 FQNNGV, per germline. The CDR3 sequence: CASSLGSGGAVNEQFF. The CDR3 nucleotides are TGTGCCAGCAGCTTAGGAAGCGGGGGGGCCGTCAATGAGCAGTTCTTC.

This rearrangement joins TRBV6-1 to TRBJ1-2; D remains ambiguous. This CDR3 has 14 residues. Trimming took 0 bases from V and 4 from J, leaving 9 bases between them. The germline CDR1 and CDR2 sequences are MNHNS and SASEGT. CDR3 protein: CASSEAGSIYGYTF. The CDR3 DNA sequence: TGTGCCAGCAGTGAAGCGGGCAGCATCTATGGCTACACCTTC.

V and J are TRBV18 and TRBJ2-3, with D maybe TRBD1 (5 bases). Trimming stripped 4 bases from V and 0 bases from J, with 11 bases between. The CDR3 has 15 residues. Germline V gene lookup returns CDR1 KGHSH and CDR2 LQKENI. CDR3 sequence: CASSLQGSSTDTQYF. The CDR3 bases are TGTGCCAGCTCACTCCAGGGTTCTAGCACAGATACGCAGTATTTT.

The chain uses TRBV4-2 and TRBJ1-1; maybe TRBD1 (5 bases). The CDR3 loop spans 12 amino acids. The germline V gene encodes CDR1 LGHNA and CDR2 YNFKEQ. The ends were cut back, 3 bases at V and 10 bases at J, with 12 bases in the middle. The DNA of the CDR3 is TGTGCCAGCAGCCACCAGGGTGATAGAGCTTTCTTT. Translated, it gives CASSHQGDRAFF.

The V call is TRBV27, the J call TRBJ2-5; TRBD2 matches at 11 bases. Germline V gene data show CDR1 as MNHEY and CDR2 as SMNVEV (reference sequence). Losses at the gene ends were 8 bases for V and 1 base for J; bases not matched to a gene: 3. The CDR3 is 14 residues long. In nucleotides, the CDR3 is TGTGCCAGCCGACTAGCGGGGAGCCAAGAGACCCAGTACTTC. Protein product: CASRLAGSQETQYF.

The rearrangement links TRBV20-1 to TRBJ1-1; maybe TRBD1 (5 bases). Trimming removed 0 bases from V and 11 bases from J, with 10 bases in between. Looked up from germline, CDR1 is DFQATT and CDR2 is SNEGSKA (reference sequence). The CDR3 covers 11 residues. CDR3 nucleotides: TGCAGTGCTAGAGAGGGAGGGGCCGCTTTCTTT. This codes for CSAREGGAAFF.

The chain uses TRBV3-1 (or the pseudogene TRBV3-2) and TRBJ2-1; 14 nucleotides align to TRBD2. The trim removed 8 bases at V and 0 bases at J, leaving 12 bases unmatched. This CDR3 is built from 19 residues. Per the germline V gene, CDR1 is LGHDT and CDR2 is YNNKEL (reference sequence). In DNA, the CDR3 is TGTGCCAGCTGCTTCGGACTAGCGGGGGGTCTCGGCTCCTACAATGAGCAGTTCTTC. This encodes CASCFGLAGGLGSYNEQFF.

This sequence joins TRBV7-2 and TRBJ2-1, with D possibly matching TRBD2 (6 bases). V was shortened by 4 bases and J by 12 bases, with 13 bases between the two germline ends. CDR3 length: 12 residues. Germline CDR1 reads SGHTA; CDR2 reads FQGNSA. The CDR3 protein is CASSSSGTWQFF. In DNA, the CDR3 is TGTGCCAGCAGCTCTTCCGGGACTTGGCAGTTCTTC.

The chain uses TRBV7-2 and TRBJ2-3; 13 nucleotides align to TRBD2. This CDR3 has 15 amino acids. Looked up from germline, CDR1 is SGHTA and CDR2 is FQGNSA. The V gene end was trimmed by 8 bases and the J gene end by 6 bases; junction bases not matched to a gene: 8. The CDR3 sequence is CASGWGLAGTDTQYF. The DNA for the CDR3 is TGTGCCAGCGGATGGGGACTAGCGGGAACCGATACGCAGTATTTT.

This clone has a single count. The J gene is TRBJ1-3, the V gene TRBV18, with 9 bases identical to TRBD1. V gave up 5 bases and J gave up 0 bases; unmatched junction bases: 5. CDR1 and CDR2 from the germline V gene are KGHSH and LQKENI. The CDR3 runs to 16 residues. Written as DNA, the CDR3 is TGTGCCAGCTCATGGGGACAGGGCCACTCTGGAAACACCATATATTTT. Translating gives CASSWGQGHSGNTIYF.

V gene TRBV30 combines with J gene TRBJ1-2, with a weak D call TRBD1 (5 bases). The V and J ends lost 2 bases and 4 bases respectively, with 14 bases between them. CDR1 is GTSNPN, CDR2 SVGIG, per germline (reference sequence). There are 14 residues in the CDR3. For the CDR3, the DNA is TGTGCCTGGAGTTCAAACCTCGGGGGCTATGGCTACACCTTC. Protein product: CAWSSNLGGYGYTF.

The rearrangement links TRBV7-2 to TRBJ1-1; TRBD1 aligns across 7 bases. CDR3 length: 16 residues. J was trimmed by 5 bases and V by 2 bases; bases with no gene match: 11. Germline loops: CDR1 SGHTA, CDR2 FQGNSA. The chain's CDR3 is CASSLIPTGPLTEAFF. The DNA for the CDR3 is TGTGCCAGCAGCTTAATCCCGACAGGGCCCCTAACTGAAGCTTTCTTT.

This clone has a handful of counts. The V gene is TRBV30, the J gene TRBJ1-6, with D maybe TRBD1 (5 bases). V shed 3 bases and J shed 10 bases, with 16 bases lying between them. CDR3 length: 14 amino acids. Germline V gene sequence: CDR1 GTSNPN, CDR2 SVGIG (reference sequence). Here the CDR3 DNA reads TGTGCCTGGAGGAGTCAGGGAAAAGGGTCACCCCTCCACTTT. Amino acid sequence: CAWRSQGKGSPLHF.

V is TRBV4-3 and J is TRBJ2-7; the match to TRBD1 covers 7 bases. Trimming took 0 bases from V and 4 from J; bases not matched to a gene: 3. This CDR3 has 14 residues. Per the germline V gene, CDR1 is LGHNA and CDR2 is YSLEER. The CDR3 DNA follows: TGCGCCAGCAGCCAAGAAGGGGGCGCTTACGAGCAGTACTTC. This translates into CASSQEGGAYEQYF.

This sequence joins TRBV9 and TRBJ2-7; 9 nucleotides line up with TRBD1. The junction had 8 bases not matched to a gene; V was cut back by 4 bases and J by 3 bases. CDR1 and CDR2 from the germline V gene are SGDLS and YYNGEE. The CDR3 is 15 residues long. CDR3 amino acids: CASSKTGGTYYEQYF. The CDR3 DNA follows: TGTGCCAGCAGCAAAACAGGGGGCACTTACTACGAGCAGTACTTC.

V usage is TRBV7-9 and J usage is TRBJ1-1; perhaps TRBD1 as D (5 bases). V was pared by 10 bases and J by 0 bases, with 9 bases between. The germline CDR1 and CDR2 sequences are SEHNR and FQNEAQ (reference sequence). The CDR3 is 12 amino acids. CDR3 sequence: CATGVMNTEAFF. The CDR3 nucleotides read TGTGCCACGGGGGTAATGAACACTGAAGCTTTCTTT.

This clone was seen more than once but under ten times. The rearrangement links TRBV20-1 to TRBJ2-7; D uncertain. The V gene's germline CDR1 is DFQATT and CDR2 SNEGSKA (reference sequence). CDR3 length: 11 residues. The V gene lost 7 bases and the J gene lost 5 bases, with 12 bases spanning the gap. This chain's CDR3 is CSVRSGHEQYF. CDR3 sequence (DNA): TGCAGTGTGAGATCAGGCCACGAGCAGTACTTC.

The chain joins TRBV5-5 to TRBJ2-6, with a tentative D call TRBD1 (6 bases). The CDR3 spans 18 residues. The V and J ends lost 1 base and 0 bases respectively, with 14 bases between them. Germline CDR1 and CDR2: SGHKS and YYEKEE (reference sequence). The CDR3 DNA is TGTGCCAGCAGCTTGCTCCCCACAGGGATCTCTGGGGCCAACGTCCTGACTTTC. Translated: CASSLLPTGISGANVLTF.

The gene calls are TRBV27 and TRBJ1-2; D unclear. In germline, CDR1 is MNHEY, CDR2 SMNVEV (reference sequence). Trimming removed 0 bases from V and 2 bases from J, with 7 bases in between. This CDR3 spans 14 amino acids. The CDR3 DNA reads TGTGCCAGCAGTTTATCGGCCACCAACTATGGCTACACCTTC. It codes for CASSLSATNYGYTF.

This CDR3 is CSASNDRGRITEAFF. The CDR3 coding sequence is TGCAGTGCTAGTAATGACAGGGGGCGCATAACTGAAGCTTTCTTT. This chain uses TRBV20-1 with TRBJ1-1; 10 bases agree with TRBD1. This CDR3 has 15 amino acids. V lost 3 bases, J lost 5 bases, and 9 bases stayed unmatched. Germline CDR1 reads DFQATT; CDR2 reads SNEGSKA (reference sequence).

The chain recombines TRBV5-1 with TRBJ2-1; 10 positions match TRBD2. The CDR3 loop spans 16 amino acids. Germline loops: CDR1 SGHRS, CDR2 YFSETQ. The V gene end was trimmed by 2 bases and the J gene end by 6 bases; junction bases not matched to a gene: 8. The CDR3 protein is CASSLEGLAGVNEQFF. Here the CDR3 DNA reads TGCGCCAGCAGCTTAGAAGGGCTAGCGGGGGTCAATGAGCAGTTCTTC.

J is TRBJ1-1 and V is TRBV7-2; D is possibly TRBD1 (5 bases). V was trimmed by 10 bases and J by 3 bases, leaving 12 bases between them. CDR3 length: 12 amino acids. CDR1 SGHTA and CDR2 FQGNSA come from the germline V gene. CDR3 in amino acids: CATAGDHTEAFF. CDR3 coding DNA: TGTGCCACCGCGGGGGACCACACTGAAGCTTTCTTT.

V usage is TRBV28 and J usage is TRBJ2-3; 7 positions agree with TRBD2. This CDR3 contains 12 residues. Losses at the gene ends were 6 bases for V and 4 bases for J; bases not matched to a gene: 1. In germline, CDR1 is MDHEN, CDR2 SYDVKM. The CDR3, as DNA: TGTGCCAGCAGGGGGGGGGCAGATACGCAGTATTTT. The encoded protein is CASRGGADTQYF.

As DNA, the CDR3 is TGTGCCAGCAGCTTAGAACGTGGGTGGGCCTATGGCTACACCTTC. It codes for CASSLERGWAYGYTF. The chain combines TRBV7-9 with TRBJ1-2, with D unresolved. CDR3 length: 15 amino acids. Per germline, CDR1 SEHNR and CDR2 FQNEAQ (reference sequence). V was pared by 1 base and J by 4 bases, with 13 bases between.

The chain carries TRBV7-6 and TRBJ2-5, with a weak D call TRBD1 (6 bases). V was pared by 5 bases and J by 1 base, with 11 bases between. The CDR3 sequence is 14 residues long. Germline CDR1 reads SGHVS; CDR2 reads FNYEAQ. CDR3 amino acids: CASSHGTIQETQYF. The DNA for the CDR3 is TGTGCCAGCAGCCATGGGACAATCCAAGAGACCCAGTACTTC.

This sequence joins TRBV15 and TRBJ2-2; 7 bases fit TRBD1. The CDR3 is made up of 16 amino acids. CDR1 and CDR2 (germline): LNHNV, YYDKDF (reference sequence). Trimming at V came to 6 bases and at J to 1 base, leaving 8 bases not matched to a gene. CDR3 region: CATSGVTGVNTGELFF. The CDR3 DNA is TGTGCCACCAGTGGAGTAACAGGGGTGAACACCGGGGAGCTGTTTTTT.